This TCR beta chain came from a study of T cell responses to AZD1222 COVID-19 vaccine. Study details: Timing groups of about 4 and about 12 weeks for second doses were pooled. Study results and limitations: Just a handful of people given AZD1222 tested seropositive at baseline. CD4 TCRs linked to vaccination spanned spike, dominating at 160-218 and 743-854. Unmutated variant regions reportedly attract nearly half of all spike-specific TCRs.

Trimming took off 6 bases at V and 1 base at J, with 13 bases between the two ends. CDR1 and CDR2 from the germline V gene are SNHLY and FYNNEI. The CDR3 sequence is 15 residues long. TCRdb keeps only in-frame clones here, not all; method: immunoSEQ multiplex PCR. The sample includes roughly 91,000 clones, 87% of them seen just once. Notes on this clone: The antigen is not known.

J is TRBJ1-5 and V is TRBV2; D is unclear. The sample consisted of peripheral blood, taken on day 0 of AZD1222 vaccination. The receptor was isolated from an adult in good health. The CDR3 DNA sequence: TGTGCCAGCAGCGCAGGATTTACGAGCAATCAGCCCCAGCATTTT. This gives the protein CASSAGFTSNQPQHF.